This TCR beta chain was obtained from a study of CD4+ T cells in melanoma. Overall study findings and caveats: CD8+ T cell, macrophage and B cell function reportedly correlated with neoantigen-specific CD4+ T cells.

V was clipped by 4 bases and J by 2 bases, with 9 bases between them. This CDR3 is built from 14 residues. Germline V gene sequence: CDR1 SNHLY, CDR2 FYNNEI. Comments on this clone: Its antigen is as yet unknown.

Using immunoSEQ multiplex PCR, the repertoire was profiled, and TCRdb retains in-frame clones only, with some absent. Of about 50,000 clones in the sample, 85% to 90% were seen once. The chain joins TRBV2 to TRBJ2-1; a weak D match, TRBD2 (7 bases). This sequence was found in a human donor with melanoma. Specimen: peripheral blood. The CDR3 nucleotides read TGTGCCAGCAGTGGGCGGGGGCCCTACAATGAGCAGTTCTTC. Translation gives CASSGRGPYNEQFF.